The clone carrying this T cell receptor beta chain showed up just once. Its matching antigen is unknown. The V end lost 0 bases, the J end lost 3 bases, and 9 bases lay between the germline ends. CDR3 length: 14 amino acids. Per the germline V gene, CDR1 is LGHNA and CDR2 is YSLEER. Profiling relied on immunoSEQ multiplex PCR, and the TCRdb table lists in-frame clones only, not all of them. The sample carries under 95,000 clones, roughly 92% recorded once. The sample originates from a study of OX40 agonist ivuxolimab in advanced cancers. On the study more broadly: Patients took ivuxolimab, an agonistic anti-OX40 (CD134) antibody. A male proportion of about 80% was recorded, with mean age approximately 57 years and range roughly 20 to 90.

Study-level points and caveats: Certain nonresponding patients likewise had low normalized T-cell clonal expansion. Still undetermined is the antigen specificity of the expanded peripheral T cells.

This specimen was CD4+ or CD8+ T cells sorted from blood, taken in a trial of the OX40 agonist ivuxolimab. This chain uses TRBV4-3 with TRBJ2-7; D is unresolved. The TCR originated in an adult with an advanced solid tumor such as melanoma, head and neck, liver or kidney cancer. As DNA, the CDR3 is TGCGCCAGCAGCCAAGATTGGGGAAACTACGAGCAGTACTTC. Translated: CASSQDWGNYEQYF.